Below, one TCR beta chain is given with its context. This clone has only one observation. This clone's antigen is unknown. Per-base qualities were not stored, and no clone one base away is much larger. The sample is drawn from a study of control samples from healthy donors and cancer patients (dated by TCRdb to about 2020). The germline V gene (reference sequence) provides CDR1 SGHNT and CDR2 YYREEE. The CDR3 runs 12 residues from the cysteine to the phenylalanine. This entry keeps only the CDR3 DNA: 36 bases, framed from base 1. The library relied on the immunoSEQ multiplex PCR assay. This immuneACCESS table, as held by TCRdb, lists in-frame sequences with V and J called but not all clones. Of the missing ones, under half trace to an unresolved V gene in checked studies; the others have no known cause. For this sample the table gives 150,000 to 200,000 clones, of which approximately 94% were detected only once. The ten top clones hold more than 1.1% of the sample.

The chain is assembled from TRBV5-4 and TRBJ1-1; tentative D gene TRBD1, with 6 bases matching. The receptor was isolated from a woman between 18 and 30 years old in good health. The sample comprised blood. This receptor has the CDR3 CGMGGARTEAFF. The sequenced DNA is TGTGGAATGGGGGGGGCAAGGACTGAAGCTTTCTTT.